These 13 T cell receptor beta chains came from one sample sequenced in a study of cytomegalovirus exposure and HLA in healthy donors. TCRdb keeps only in-frame clones here, not all; method: immunoSEQ multiplex PCR. Among about 220,000 clones listed, over 70% were seen once. The sequenced sample consisted of PBMCs. Receptor source: a woman in her twenties or thirties in good health and CMV-seropositive.

The chain couples TRBV5-1 to TRBJ2-1; no definite D call. Per germline, CDR1 SGHRS and CDR2 YFSETQ. V lost 5 bases and J 8 bases, leaving 23 bases between the germline ends. This CDR3 comprises 16 residues. The DNA for the CDR3 is TGCGCCAGCAGTCCGACGTGGGGAAGGAAAGAGGATGAGCAGTTCTTC. Translated, it gives CASSPTWGRKEDEQFF.

V usage is TRBV28 and J usage is TRBJ1-2, with D unresolved. This CDR3 is built from 14 residues. V shed 11 bases and J shed 6 bases, with 22 bases lying between them. The germline CDR1 and CDR2 sequences are MDHEN and SYDVKM. The CDR3 region has the DNA TGTGCCGGAGAGGACGGACGGAGCGTTAATGGCTACACCTTC. Its translation: CAGEDGRSVNGYTF.

J is TRBJ2-1 and V is TRBV28; D gene ambiguous. This CDR3 contains 15 residues. CDR1 MDHEN and CDR2 SYDVKM come from the germline V gene. V lost 6 bases to trimming and J lost 4 bases, with 16 bases between them. Written as DNA, the CDR3 is TGTGCCAGCAGCCCCCGCAGTCCTGGTTACAATGAGCAGTTCTTC. Translation: CASSPRSPGYNEQFF.

The chain links TRBV5-1 to TRBJ2-7; D is ambiguous. The CDR3 sequence is 12 residues long. The V end lost 2 bases, the J end lost 6 bases, and 9 bases lay between the germline ends. CDR1 is SGHRS, CDR2 YFSETQ, per germline. CDR3 sequence: CASSFSQSEQYF. The DNA for the CDR3 is TGCGCCAGCAGCTTTTCTCAATCCGAGCAGTACTTC.

The CDR3 region has the DNA TGTGCCAGTAATGGGAGGGGGGAAGATGGGAATGAGCAGTTCTTC. It codes for CASNGRGEDGNEQFF. This chain uses TRBV19 with TRBJ2-1; the D gene is possibly TRBD2 (7 bases). This CDR3 has 15 amino acids. Trimming cost V 7 bases and J 7 bases, with 20 bases left between them. Germline CDR1 LNHDA, CDR2 SQIVND (reference sequence).

This chain joins TRBV19 and TRBJ2-7; 9 bases line up with TRBD2. CDR3 length: 14 amino acids. Germline V gene lookup returns CDR1 LNHDA and CDR2 SQIVND (reference sequence). Trimming at V came to 6 bases and at J to 2 bases, leaving 5 bases not matched to a gene. Here the CDR3 reads CASRDLAGPYEQYF. DNA of the CDR3: TGTGCCAGTAGAGATCTAGCGGGGCCCTACGAGCAGTACTTC.

This rearrangement joins TRBV19 to TRBJ1-2; TRBD1 matches 7 bases. Unmatched junction bases numbered 7, after V lost 6 bases and J lost 6 bases. The germline V gene encodes CDR1 LNHDA and CDR2 SQIVND (reference sequence). The CDR3 is 13 residues long. In DNA, the CDR3 is TGTGCCAGTAGCCCGACAGGGCAAGATGGCTACACCTTC. Translation gives CASSPTGQDGYTF.

This chain joins TRBV9 and TRBJ2-2; D gene uncertain. The CDR3 is 15 residues long. The V gene lost 2 bases and the J gene lost 2 bases, with 10 bases spanning the gap. CDR1 and CDR2 from the germline V gene are SGDLS and YYNGEE. The CDR3 DNA sequence: TGTGCCAGCAGCGTCCGGTCCTTAAACACCGGGGAGCTGTTTTTT. Translation: CASSVRSLNTGELFF.

The gene calls are TRBV6-5 and TRBJ2-7; a weak D match, TRBD1 (6 bases). CDR3 length equals 13 residues. Deletions cut 5 bases from V and 2 bases from J, with 10 bases between. The V gene's germline CDR1 is MNHEY and CDR2 SVGAGI. The CDR3 region is CASSLRDTYEQYF. CDR3 coding DNA: TGTGCCAGCAGTCTCCGGGACACCTACGAGCAGTACTTC.

This CDR3 reads CAMRGTFGDEQYF. CDR3 sequence (DNA): TGTGCCATGCGAGGGACGTTTGGGGACGAGCAGTACTTC. This rearrangement joins TRBV10-3 to TRBJ2-7, with D perhaps given as TRBD1 or TRBD2 (5 bases each). V was shortened by 9 bases and J by 5 bases, with 17 bases between the two germline ends. Germline assignment: CDR1 ENHRY and CDR2 SYGVKD. The CDR3 contains 13 residues.

The chain uses TRBV28 and TRBJ2-7, with 7 bases aligning to TRBD1. J was trimmed by 1 base and V by 1 base; bases with no gene match: 4. CDR3 length: 15 amino acids. Germline loops: CDR1 MDHEN, CDR2 SYDVKM. The CDR3 protein is CASSLSPGQSYEQYF. CDR3 nucleotide sequence: TGTGCCAGCAGTTTATCACCGGGACAGTCCTACGAGCAGTACTTC.

The V and J genes are TRBV6-1 and TRBJ1-1; D unresolved. The CDR3 runs to 16 residues. Trimming took off 2 bases at V and 0 bases at J, with 13 bases between the two ends. The germline CDR1 and CDR2 sequences are MNHNS and SASEGT. CDR3 nucleotides: TGTGCCAGCAGTGAACCTCTGCGAGGGATGAACACTGAAGCTTTCTTT. Its translation: CASSEPLRGMNTEAFF.

The chain is built from TRBV13 and TRBJ2-7; maybe TRBD2 (6 bases). The V end lost 0 bases, the J end lost 9 bases, and 9 bases lay between the germline ends. Germline CDR1 PRHDT, CDR2 FYEKMQ (reference sequence). The CDR3 extends over 12 amino acids. CDR3 in amino acids: CASSLGLGGQYF. The CDR3 DNA reads TGTGCCAGCAGCTTAGGCCTCGGGGGGCAGTACTTC.